These 26 T cell receptor beta chains were sequenced from one sample in a study of identical twins. TCRdb re-called the 5' RACE reads with MiXCR, one entry per CDR3 protein. Of around 290,000 distinct CDR3 sequences listed, more than 8% are singletons. Separately, the same data were catalogued under a study of yellow fever vaccine responses in identical twins.

Material for sequencing was CD8+ T cells sorted from blood. The origin of the receptors is a woman younger than 35 in good health.

This clonotype was detected a few times. The chain links TRBV5-8 to TRBJ2-2, with unresolved D. Germline loops: CDR1 SGHTS, CDR2 YDEGEE. The CDR3 runs 15 residues. V gave up 3 bases and J gave up 1 base, with 10 bases separating them. The CDR3: CASSYDPGNTGELFF. The CDR3 DNA is TGTGCCAGCAGCTACGACCCAGGGAACACCGGGGAGCTGTTTTTT.

This clonotype showed up many times. This chain links TRBV5-5 with TRBJ2-5, with TRBD1 matching 7 bases. CDR3 length equals 15 residues. The J segment lost 1 base and the V segment lost 2 bases, leaving 5 bases of the junction unmatched. The germline V gene encodes CDR1 SGHKS and CDR2 YYEKEE (reference sequence). CDR3: CASSFPDRVQETQYF. The DNA for the CDR3 is TGTGCCAGCAGCTTCCCTGACAGGGTCCAAGAGACCCAGTACTTC. Full variable domain (rest looked up from reference TRBV5-5 and TRBJ2-5): DAGVTQSPTHLIKTRGQQVTLRCSPISGHKSVSWYQQVLGQGPQFIFQYYEKEERGRGNFPDRFSARQFPNYSSELNVNALLLGDSALYLCASSFPDRVQETQYFGPGTRLLVL.

This clonotype was recorded at least ten times. The genes are TRBV21-1 and TRBJ2-1; the table's TRBD2 call for D was not verified on the DNA. TRBV21-1 is deemed a pseudogene. The CDR3 totals 17 residues. The CDR3 protein is CASSKGLAGGFYNEQFF. The DNA of the CDR3 is TGTGCCAGCAGCAAGGGACTAGCGGGGGGGTTCTACAATGAGCAGTTCTTC.

This clonotype was seen only a few times. The chain recombines TRBV13 with TRBJ1-1; D gene ambiguous. In germline, CDR1 is PRHDT, CDR2 FYEKMQ (reference sequence). V was pared by 7 bases and J by 4 bases, with 16 bases between. The CDR3 is 14 residues long. Written as DNA, the CDR3 is TGTGCCAGCAAAGTCCAGGAATCGGGCACTGAAGCTTTCTTT. Residues: CASKVQESGTEAFF.

The chain carries TRBV2 and TRBJ2-1; D unresolved. V gave up 7 bases and J gave up 8 bases, with 6 bases separating them. The CDR3 loop spans 10 amino acids. Germline CDR1 SNHLY, CDR2 FYNNEI. CDR3 amino acids: CASIVDEQFF. In nucleotides, the CDR3 is TGTGCCAGCATAGTAGATGAGCAGTTCTTC. Full variable domain (outside the CDR3, taken from reference TRBV2 and TRBJ2-1): EPEVTQTPSHQVTQMGQEVILRCVPISNHLYFYWYRQILGQKVEFLVSFYNNEISEKSEIFDDQFSVERPDGSNFTLKIRSTKLEDSAMYFCASIVDEQFFGPGTRLTVL.

This clonotype was recorded at least ten times. V usage is TRBV6-1 and J usage is TRBJ2-3; D may match TRBD1 or TRBD2 (5 bases each). V was cut by 7 bases and J by 2 bases, with 10 bases left in between. Germline V lookup: CDR1 MNHNS, CDR2 SASEGT. This CDR3 spans 13 amino acids. The DNA of the CDR3 is TGTGCCAGCAAGGTCGGGGCCACAGATACGCAGTATTTT. It yields the protein CASKVGATDTQYF.

This clonotype has ten or more counts. In DNA form, the CDR3 reads TGCGCCAGCAGCGTGTCATTAGCGGGAGTTTACGAGCAGTACTTC. It yields the protein CASSVSLAGVYEQYF. The chain employs TRBV4-3 and TRBJ2-7, with 9 positions matching TRBD2. J lost 4 bases, V lost 5 bases, and 9 bases had no gene match. Germline CDR1 reads LGHNA; CDR2 reads YSLEER. This CDR3 has 15 amino acids.

The sample holds many counts of this clonotype. This chain uses TRBV10-2 with TRBJ2-7; no reliable D call. The ends were cut back, 7 bases at V and 0 bases at J, with 10 bases in the middle. Germline loops: CDR1 WSHSY, CDR2 SAAADI. The CDR3 spans 13 residues. The DNA for the CDR3 is TGCGCCAGCATGAACCTTTACTCCTACGAGCAGTACTTC. Translating gives CASMNLYSYEQYF.

There are many counts of this clonotype. J is TRBJ2-5 and V is TRBV12-3 or TRBV12-4; TRBD1 agrees at 8 bases. The CDR3 totals 14 residues. Unmatched junction bases numbered 8, after V lost 6 bases and J lost 5 bases. For the CDR3, the DNA is TGTGCCAGCAGCCCTCAGGGGGCTCGGGAGACCCAGTACTTC. Protein: CASSPQGARETQYF.

This clonotype came up a few times. V usage is TRBV27 and J usage is TRBJ1-2; TRBD1 matches 8 bases. V lost 8 bases to trimming and J lost 4 bases; unmatched junction nucleotides: 6. This CDR3 has 13 amino acids. Germline V gene data show CDR1 as MNHEY and CDR2 as SMNVEV (reference sequence). The CDR3 DNA follows: TGTGCCAGCCAGGGGGCGGGAGCCTATGGCTACACCTTC. This translates into CASQGAGAYGYTF.

V gene TRBV27 combines with J gene TRBJ2-1, with D perhaps TRBD1 (6 bases). The CDR3 has 14 amino acids. Trimming stripped 5 bases from V and 6 bases from J, with 14 bases between. Germline lookup yields CDR1 MNHEY and CDR2 SMNVEV (reference sequence). In DNA, the CDR3 is TGTGCCAGCAGTATCGGACAGAGTCTCAATGAGCAGTTCTTC. As protein: CASSIGQSLNEQFF.

This clonotype turned up a few times. V usage is TRBV20-1 and J usage is TRBJ2-2, with 7 bases identical to TRBD2. The germline V gene encodes CDR1 DFQATT and CDR2 SNEGSKA (reference sequence). The ends lost 0 bases at V and 5 bases at J; junction bases unmatched: 12. The CDR3 is 17 residues long. Here the CDR3 DNA reads TGCAGTGCTAGAGATCTAGAGGCTAGCGGAGATACCGGGGAGCTGTTTTTT. Its protein product is CSARDLEASGDTGELFF.

The sample holds a few counts of this clonotype. The gene calls are TRBV6-5 and TRBJ2-7; D is tentatively TRBD1 or TRBD2 (5 bases each). The CDR3 covers 17 residues. V gave up 2 bases and J gave up 4 bases, with 21 bases separating them. Germline V gives CDR1 MNHEY, CDR2 SVGAGI. CDR3 region: CASSYTLSGSTRYEQYF. The CDR3 bases are TGTGCCAGCAGTTACACCCTGTCAGGGAGTACGAGGTACGAGCAGTACTTC.

This clonotype turned up a few times. The V and J genes are TRBV7-9 and TRBJ2-3, with 7 bases fitting TRBD1. In germline, CDR1 is SEHNR, CDR2 FQNEAQ (reference sequence). Trimming at V came to 5 bases and at J to 2 bases, leaving 7 bases not matched to a gene. The CDR3 runs to 15 residues. The CDR3 region has the DNA TGTGCCAGCAGCGAGGGGGACAGCTTCACAGATACGCAGTATTTT. As protein: CASSEGDSFTDTQYF.

This clonotype showed up many times. This chain uses TRBV15 with TRBJ2-2; D is possibly TRBD1 (6 bases). Trimming removed 5 bases at V and 4 bases at J, with 17 bases between. CDR3 length: 16 amino acids. Germline CDR1 reads LNHNV; CDR2 reads YYDKDF (reference sequence). The CDR3 coding sequence is TGTGCCACCAGCGAAACGCCGGGACACTTCACCGGGGAGCTGTTTTTT. It is translated as CATSETPGHFTGELFF.

This clonotype was recorded a few times. The genes are TRBV7-9 and TRBJ2-1; D perhaps matches TRBD2 (5 bases). Between the trimmed V and J ends, which lost 10 bases and 2 bases, there was a span of 21 bases. This CDR3 comprises 16 residues. Germline CDR1 and CDR2: SEHNR and FQNEAQ (reference sequence). The CDR3 spells CATQQLDRAAYNEQFF. The CDR3 DNA reads as TGTGCCACCCAGCAACTTGATCGAGCGGCCTACAATGAGCAGTTCTTC.

The chain links TRBV7-9 to TRBJ2-7; D is possibly TRBD2 (5 bases). Germline CDR1 reads SEHNR; CDR2 reads FQNEAQ (reference sequence). The CDR3 contains 13 residues. V was shortened by 5 bases and J by 7 bases, with 15 bases between the two germline ends. CDR3 sequence: CASSPGLRQEQYF. The CDR3 DNA sequence: TGTGCCAGCAGCCCCGGACTGCGCCAGGAGCAGTACTTC.

This chain joins TRBV24-1 and TRBJ2-7; TRBD1 might be the D (5 bases). Trimming took 8 bases from V and 1 from J, leaving 14 bases between them. The CDR3 is made up of 14 amino acids. In germline, CDR1 is KGHDR, CDR2 SFDVKD. CDR3 in DNA: TGTGCCACCACACGACAGTACCCTTCCTACGAGCAGTACTTC. It encodes CATTRQYPSYEQYF.

This clonotype was seen ten or more times. V and J are TRBV7-8 and TRBJ2-3; possibly TRBD1 or TRBD2 for D (5 bases each). Trimming removed 5 bases at V and 5 bases at J, with 20 bases between. CDR1 and CDR2 (germline): SGHVS, FQNEAQ. This CDR3 comprises 16 residues. CDR3 residues: CASSPDPTRGEDTQYF. The CDR3 DNA is TGTGCCAGCAGCCCCGACCCGACGAGGGGCGAAGATACGCAGTATTTT.

This clonotype was seen many times. This chain uses TRBV10-3 with TRBJ2-1, with D possibly matching TRBD1 (5 bases). V dropped 7 bases and J dropped 2 bases, with 15 bases sitting between them. Germline-derived CDR1 and CDR2 are ENHRY and SYGVKD. This CDR3 spans 15 amino acids. The CDR3 nucleotides read TGTGCCATCAATCAAGGGGATGGGGCCTACAATGAGCAGTTCTTC. Translated: CAINQGDGAYNEQFF.

This clonotype was recorded many times. V is TRBV4-3 and J is TRBJ2-3, with a weak D call TRBD2 (5 bases). The CDR3 spans 14 residues. Germline V gene lookup returns CDR1 LGHNA and CDR2 YSLEER. Trimming pared 0 bases from V and 5 bases from J, leaving 9 bases between. This chain's CDR3 is CASSQDEAEDTQYF. CDR3 DNA: TGCGCCAGCAGCCAAGATGAAGCGGAAGATACGCAGTATTTT.

This clonotype has ten or more counts. The rearrangement joins TRBV29-1 to TRBJ2-3; weak D call: TRBD2 (5 bases). The germline V gene has CDR1 SQVTM and CDR2 ANQGSEA. Trimming cost V 5 bases and J 4 bases, with 13 bases left between them. The CDR3 length is 13 residues. CDR3 protein: CSVPGSPPDTQYF. The CDR3 coding sequence is TGCAGCGTTCCGGGGTCGCCCCCAGATACGCAGTATTTT.

This clonotype was seen many times. The gene calls are TRBV24-1 and TRBJ2-3; perhaps TRBD2 as D (6 bases). CDR1 KGHDR and CDR2 SFDVKD come from the germline V gene. The CDR3 spans 14 residues. V was clipped by 5 bases and J by 5 bases, with 13 bases between them. CDR3 sequence reads: CATSGQGEVDTQYF. The CDR3 DNA sequence: TGTGCCACCAGTGGACAAGGGGAGGTAGATACGCAGTATTTT.

The rearrangement uses TRBV2 and TRBJ2-7; 9 nucleotides align to TRBD1. This CDR3 contains 12 residues. V shed 7 bases, J shed 3 bases, and the junction held 1 base outside the gene matches. The germline CDR1 and CDR2 sequences are SNHLY and FYNNEI. CDR3 residues: CASTGQGYEQYF. Here the CDR3 DNA reads TGTGCCAGCACGGGACAGGGCTACGAGCAGTACTTC.

Ten or more counts support this clonotype. This chain uses TRBV9 with TRBJ2-5; 8 nucleotides line up with TRBD2. V dropped 4 bases and J dropped 2; count of bases not matched to a gene: 7. Germline CDR1 is SGDLS and CDR2 is YYNGEE. The CDR3 has 15 residues. The CDR3 DNA reads as TGTGCCAGCAGCCCTACAGCGGGGGCGCAAGAGACCCAGTACTTC. Its translation is CASSPTAGAQETQYF. Full variable domain (rest looked up from reference TRBV9 and TRBJ2-5): DSGVTQTPKHLITATGQRVTLRCSPRSGDLSVYWYQQSLDQGLQFLIQYYNGEERAKGNILERFSAQQFPDLHSELNLSSLELGDSALYFCASSPTAGAQETQYFGPGTRLLVL.

This clonotype was picked up many times. The chain joins TRBV5-1 to TRBJ2-7; D is unresolved. Germline V CDR1 and CDR2: SGHRS, YFSETQ. Trimming removed 0 bases from V and 2 bases from J, with 9 bases in between. This CDR3 has 14 residues. The CDR3 sequence is CASSLVSSPYEQYF. CDR3 nucleotides: TGCGCCAGCAGCTTGGTCTCGAGCCCCTACGAGCAGTACTTC.